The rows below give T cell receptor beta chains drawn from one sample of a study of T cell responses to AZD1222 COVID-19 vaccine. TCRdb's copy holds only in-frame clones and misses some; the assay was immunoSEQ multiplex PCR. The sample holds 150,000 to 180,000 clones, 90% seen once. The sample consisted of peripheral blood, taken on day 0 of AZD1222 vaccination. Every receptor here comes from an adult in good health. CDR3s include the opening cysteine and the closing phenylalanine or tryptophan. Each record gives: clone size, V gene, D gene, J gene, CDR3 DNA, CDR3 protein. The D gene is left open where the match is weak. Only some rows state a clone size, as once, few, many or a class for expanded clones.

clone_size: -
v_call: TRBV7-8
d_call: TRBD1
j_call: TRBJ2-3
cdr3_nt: TGTGCCAGCAGCTTAAGTGCAGGGGGTATAGCAGATACGCAGTATTTT
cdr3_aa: CASSLSAGGIADTQYF

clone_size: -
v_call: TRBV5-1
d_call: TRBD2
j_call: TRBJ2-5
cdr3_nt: TGCGCCAGCAGACCTATCGGCGGGGGTTCAGAGACCCAGTACTTC
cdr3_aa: CASRPIGGGSETQYF

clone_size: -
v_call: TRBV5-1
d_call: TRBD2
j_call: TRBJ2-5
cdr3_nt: TGCGCCAGCAGCTTGGGGACTAGTCGAGAGACCCAGTACTTC
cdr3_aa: CASSLGTSRETQYF

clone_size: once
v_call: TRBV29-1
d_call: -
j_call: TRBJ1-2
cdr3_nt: TGCAGCGTTTCGGAGGATCTTTCGGATGGCTACACCTTC
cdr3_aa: CSVSEDLSDGYTF

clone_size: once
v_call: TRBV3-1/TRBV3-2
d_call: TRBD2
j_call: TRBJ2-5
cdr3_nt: TGTGCCAGCAGCCCGCGGACTAGCGGGAGAGGGGAGACCCAGTACTTC
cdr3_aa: CASSPRTSGRGETQYF

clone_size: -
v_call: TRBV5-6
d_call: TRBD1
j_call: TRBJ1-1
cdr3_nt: TGTGCCAGCAGCTTGTTTGGCAGGCAGGGGGAAGCTGAAGCTTTCTTT
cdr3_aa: CASSLFGRQGEAEAFF

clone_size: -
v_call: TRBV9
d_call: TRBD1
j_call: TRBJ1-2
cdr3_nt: TGTGCCAGCAGCCCTCGGACAGGGGCTACTCCTAATGGCTACACCTTC
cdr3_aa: CASSPRTGATPNGYTF

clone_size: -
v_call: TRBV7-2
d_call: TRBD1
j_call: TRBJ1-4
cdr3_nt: TGTGCCAGCAGCCCGGGACAGGGTAGAGAACTGTTTTTT
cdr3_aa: CASSPGQGRELFF

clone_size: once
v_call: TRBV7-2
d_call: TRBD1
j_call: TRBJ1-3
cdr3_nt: TGTGCCAGCAGCTCAGGGGGCGGTGGAAACACCATATATTTT
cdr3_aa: CASSSGGGGNTIYF

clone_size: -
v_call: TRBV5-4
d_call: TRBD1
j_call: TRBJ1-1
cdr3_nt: TGTGCCAGCACGAACCCTGGGACAGGGAACACTGAAGCTTTCTTT
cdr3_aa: CASTNPGTGNTEAFF

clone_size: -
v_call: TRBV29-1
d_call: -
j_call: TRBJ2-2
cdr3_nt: TGCAGCGTTGATGGACTGAGCACCGGGGAGCTGTTTTTT
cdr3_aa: CSVDGLSTGELFF

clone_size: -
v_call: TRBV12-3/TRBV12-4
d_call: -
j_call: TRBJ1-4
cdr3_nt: TGTGCCAGCAGCCCGGTCGGTGGCGAAAAACTGTTTTTT
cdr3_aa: CASSPVGGEKLFF

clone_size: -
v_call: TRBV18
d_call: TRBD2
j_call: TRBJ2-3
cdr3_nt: TGTGCCAGCTCACCAGGTGAGCGGGGCTTCCCTAGGACGCAGTATTTT
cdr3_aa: CASSPGERGFPRTQYF

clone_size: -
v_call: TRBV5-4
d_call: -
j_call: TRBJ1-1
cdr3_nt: TGTGCCAGCAGCTTTCGCAGGGGCACTGAAGCTTTCTTT
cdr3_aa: CASSFRRGTEAFF

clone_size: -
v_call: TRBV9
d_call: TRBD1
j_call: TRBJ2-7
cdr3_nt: TGTGCCAGCAGCGCCGCGACAGGGGGCGCGGAATCCTACGAGCAGTACTTC
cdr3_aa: CASSAATGGAESYEQYF

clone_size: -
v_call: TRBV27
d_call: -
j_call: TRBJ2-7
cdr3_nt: TGTGCCAGCACCCCTAGCTGGGGCGAAGAAACCTACGAGCAGTACTTC
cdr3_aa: CASTPSWGEETYEQYF

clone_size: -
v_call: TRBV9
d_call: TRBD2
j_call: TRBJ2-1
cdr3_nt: TGTGCCAGCAGCGAGGGAGGGACGGGAAACAATGAGCAGTTCTTC
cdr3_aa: CASSEGGTGNNEQFF

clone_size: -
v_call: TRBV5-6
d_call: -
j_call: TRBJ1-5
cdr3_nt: TGTGCCAGCAGCTTCGGCAGGGACAATCAGCCCCAGCATTTT
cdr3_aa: CASSFGRDNQPQHF

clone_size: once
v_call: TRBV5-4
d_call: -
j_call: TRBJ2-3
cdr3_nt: TGTGCCAGCACCACCAGCGGCACAGATACGCAGTATTTT
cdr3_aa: CASTTSGTDTQYF

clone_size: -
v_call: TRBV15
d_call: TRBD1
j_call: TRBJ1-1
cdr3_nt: TGTGCCACCAGCAGAGAACCGGGACAGGGGAGAAATTCTGAAGCTTTCTTT
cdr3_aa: CATSREPGQGRNSEAFF

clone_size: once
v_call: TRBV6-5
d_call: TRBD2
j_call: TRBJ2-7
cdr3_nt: TGTGCCAGCAGTAGGGAGGGCTCCTACGAGCAGTACTTC
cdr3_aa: CASSREGSYEQYF

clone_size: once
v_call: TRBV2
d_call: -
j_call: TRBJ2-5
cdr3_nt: TGTGCCAGAACGGACACCATTCAAGAGACCCAGTACTTC
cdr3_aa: CARTDTIQETQYF

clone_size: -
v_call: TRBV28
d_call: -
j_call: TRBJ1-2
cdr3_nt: TGTGCCAGCACGTACAGGATCGGCGTTCGTATTTCCGTCTATGGCTACACCTTC
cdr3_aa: CASTYRIGVRISVYGYTF

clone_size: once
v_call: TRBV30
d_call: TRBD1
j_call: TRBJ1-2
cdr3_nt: TGTGCCTGGATTTGGACAGGGGTAAACTATGGCTACACCTTC
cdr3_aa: CAWIWTGVNYGYTF

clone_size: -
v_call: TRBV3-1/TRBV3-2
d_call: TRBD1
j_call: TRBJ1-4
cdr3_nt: TGTGCCAGCAGCCAATGGGAGTTCGGACAGGCCCTGTTTTTT
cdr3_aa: CASSQWEFGQALFF

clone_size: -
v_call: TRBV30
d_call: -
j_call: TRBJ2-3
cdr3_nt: TGTGCCTGGAGTAGGGCGGGAAGCACAGATACGCAGTATTTT
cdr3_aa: CAWSRAGSTDTQYF